The clone carrying this T cell receptor beta chain was seen a handful of times. The target antigen is unknown. From the 5' RACE reads, TCRdb called clonotypes with MiXCR, one entry per CDR3 protein. The sample consists of about 88,000 distinct CDR3 sequences, around 30% of them appearing once. The data were obtained in a study of CD8 T cells in ankylosing spondylitis. This CDR3 has 12 amino acids. V lost 6 bases to trimming and J lost 6 bases, with 12 bases between them. Points from the study as a whole: Disease-associated clonotypes exhibited CD8+ identity and were relatively infrequent in peripheral blood. According to the report, clones linked to the disease were significantly enriched in matched synovial fluid samples taken from ankylosing spondylitis patients.

The specimen was blood, either unsorted or a sorted T cell fraction (not recorded which). J is TRBJ2-7 and V is TRBV12-3 or TRBV12-4, with a weak D call TRBD2 (5 bases). This TCR derives from a male donor with ankylosing spondylitis or in good health (not recorded which). Here the CDR3 reads CASSKNGVEQYF. The CDR3 DNA is TGTGCCAGCAGCAAAAACGGGGTCGAGCAGTACTTC.